The clone carrying this T cell receptor beta chain was counted ten times or more. The sample is drawn from a study of T cells in Graves' hyperthyroidism and ophthalmopathy. The J segment lost 6 bases and the V segment lost 4 bases, leaving 4 bases of the junction unmatched. The CDR3 sequence is 15 residues long. Germline V gives CDR1 SGHVS, CDR2 FQNEAQ. Template material for amplifying TCR beta CDR3 regions consisted of RNA transcripts. The TCR CDR3 first-round RT-PCR relied on the HTBI primer set. In TCRdb, the multiplex PCR reads were re-called with MiXCR into one record per CDR3 protein. This table has under 600,000 distinct CDR3 sequences, around 15% appearing once.

The receptor's source is a woman aged 40 to 50 with Graves' ophthalmopathy. The rearrangement links TRBV7-8 to TRBJ2-1; 12 positions agree with TRBD2. Sequenced material: blood. This chain's CDR3 is CASSSGLAGSNEQFF. CDR3 nucleotides: TGTGCCAGCAGCTCGGGACTAGCGGGCAGCAATGAGCAGTTCTTC.